The T cell receptor beta chain described here comes from a study of control samples from healthy donors and cancer patients. TCRdb's table, derived via immunoSEQ multiplex PCR, lists solely in-frame clones and lacks some. The sample contains 100,000 to 150,000 clones, about 88% of which appear only once. This CDR3 is built from 16 residues. The germline V gene encodes CDR1 SQVTM and CDR2 ANQGSEA. V was clipped by 4 bases and J by 4 bases, with 19 bases between them. Sequenced material: blood. The J gene is TRBJ1-4, the V gene TRBV29-1; tentatively, D is TRBD1 (6 bases). The origin of this receptor is a man younger than 30 in good health. CDR3 residues: CSVADGMGALNEKLFF. The CDR3 nucleotides read TGCAGCGTTGCAGATGGAATGGGGGCACTTAATGAAAAACTGTTTTTT.